This T cell receptor (beta chain) was documented in a study of T cells expressing NK-cell markers. This CDR3 is built from 12 residues. Germline V gene sequence: CDR1 ENHRY, CDR2 SYGVKD. TCRdb reprocessed the 5' RACE reads and stores each CDR3 protein as one record, lacking DNA. The sample includes 350,000 to 400,000 distinct CDR3 sequences. The sequencing sample was made of blood T cells: a sorted CD56 or NKG2C T cell subset, CD4+ or CD8+ T cells, or bulk PBMC T cells (not recorded which). The receptor was isolated from a woman in her 50s in good health. The rearrangement links TRBV10-3 to TRBJ1-6. CDR3: CAISDRDSPLHF.